The 18 T cell receptor beta chains below come from one sample, sequenced in a study of T cell repertoires in cytomegalovirus infection. Each CDR3 protein gets one entry after TCRdb re-called the reads with MiXCR. This table holds roughly 500,000 distinct CDR3 sequences, about two fifths found once. These receptors are not linked to any known antigen. The sequences come from cultured PBMCs, collected from culture after CMV antigen stimulation. Receptors originate from a human donor in good health (CMV status not recorded). Some clones in this sample may be carry-over from other donors' samples.

This clonotype was seen many times. This chain links TRBV7-2 with TRBJ1-1; D call uncertain. Germline V lookup: CDR1 SGHTA, CDR2 FQGNSA. This CDR3 has 13 residues. Trimming left V 7 bases short and J 4 bases short, with 13 bases between. The CDR3, as DNA: TGTGCCAGCATAACCCCCGGAGGCACTGAAGCTTTCTTT. Translating it yields CASITPGGTEAFF.

This clonotype was observed a handful of times. V gene TRBV4-1 combines with J gene TRBJ2-3, with D possibly matching TRBD1 (6 bases). Germline V CDR1 and CDR2: MGHRA, YSYEKL. Deletions cut 6 bases from V and 3 bases from J, with 16 bases between. The CDR3 sequence is 15 residues long. The CDR3 loop reads CASRLTGIGTDTQYF. The CDR3, as DNA: TGCGCCAGCAGACTAACAGGGATTGGTACAGATACGCAGTATTTT.

The V and J genes are TRBV6-1 and TRBJ2-7; 9 nucleotides match TRBD1. With V trimmed by 3 bases and J by 5 bases, 8 bases remained unmatched. Germline V gives CDR1 MNHNS, CDR2 SASEGT. The CDR3 sequence is 15 residues long. The CDR3 here is CASSDQQGAKDEQYF. The DNA for the CDR3 is TGTGCCAGCAGTGACCAACAGGGGGCGAAGGACGAGCAGTACTTC.

This clonotype was seen more than once but under ten times. The chain joins TRBV7-2 to TRBJ2-7; D is possibly TRBD1 (5 bases). This CDR3 region has 15 residues. Trimming took off 3 bases at V and 0 bases at J, with 12 bases between the two ends. Germline CDR1 SGHTA, CDR2 FQGNSA. CDR3 amino acids: CASSFGTGASYEQYF. CDR3 nucleotides: TGTGCCAGCAGCTTCGGCACTGGGGCCTCCTACGAGCAGTACTTC.

The chain is built from TRBV7-9 and TRBJ2-7; no clear D gene. The V end was cut by 0 bases, the J end by 5 bases, with 8 bases between. Germline V gene data show CDR1 as SEHNR and CDR2 as FQNEAQ (reference sequence). The CDR3 runs to 13 residues. CDR3 DNA sequence: TGTGCCAGCAGCTTAGCGGGTTCTAACGAGCAGTACTTC. Translation gives CASSLAGSNEQYF.

This clonotype was seen a single time. The V gene is TRBV6-6, the J gene TRBJ2-1, with D possibly TRBD2 on 5 matching bases. V dropped 0 bases and J dropped 6 bases, with 12 bases sitting between them. Germline CDR1 is MNHNY and CDR2 is SVGAGI (reference sequence). The CDR3 has 15 amino acids. The CDR3 region has the DNA TGTGCCAGCAGTTACTCGGCGGGTCCACTCAATGAGCAGTTCTTC. Protein sequence: CASSYSAGPLNEQFF.

The CDR3 bases are TGTGCCAGTAGTATCGCCCCCTCCTACGAGCAGTACTTC. It is translated as CASSIAPSYEQYF. This chain uses TRBV19 with TRBJ2-7; D not certain. This CDR3 is built from 13 residues. V lost 3 bases and J lost 0, with 6 bases in between. CDR1 LNHDA and CDR2 SQIVND come from the germline V gene (reference sequence).

The V gene is TRBV7-2, the J gene TRBJ2-2; D unclear. Germline CDR1 SGHTA, CDR2 FQGNSA. Deletions cut 3 bases from V and 5 bases from J, with 7 bases between. The CDR3 covers 13 residues. CDR3 region: CASSFSVTGELFF. The CDR3 DNA sequence: TGTGCCAGCAGCTTTAGTGTAACCGGGGAGCTGTTTTTT.

The CDR3 sequence: CASSLGFNTGELFF. CDR3 in DNA: TGTGCCAGCAGCCTAGGATTCAACACCGGGGAGCTGTTTTTT. The V and J genes are TRBV14 and TRBJ2-2; D is ambiguous. V lost 4 bases to trimming and J lost 2 bases, with 8 bases between them. CDR3 size: 14 residues. Germline V lookup: CDR1 SGHDN, CDR2 FVKESK.

The chain carries TRBV7-2 and TRBJ2-1; 8 positions match TRBD2. The CDR3 contains 14 residues. Trimming cost V 1 base and J 7 bases; bases outside gene matches: 3. Germline CDR1 and CDR2: SGHTA and FQGNSA. Written as DNA, the CDR3 is TGTGCCAGCAGCTTAGAACTAGCGGCGAATGAGCAGTTCTTC. This translates into CASSLELAANEQFF.

The J gene is TRBJ2-1, the V gene TRBV2, with 11 bases aligning to TRBD2. CDR1 is SNHLY and CDR2 is FYNNEI in the germline V gene. The CDR3 is 14 amino acids. With 6 bases clipped from V and 9 bases from J, the junction kept 7 bases outside the gene matches. The DNA of the CDR3 is TGTGCCAGCAGCCGACTAGCGGGACAGGTTGAGCAGTTCTTC. It specifies CASSRLAGQVEQFF.

This rearrangement joins TRBV7-9 to TRBJ1-6; 9 bases align to TRBD1. J was trimmed by 8 bases and V by 3 bases; bases with no gene match: 2. Germline V gene lookup returns CDR1 SEHNR and CDR2 FQNEAQ (reference sequence). This CDR3 has 14 amino acids. CDR3 sequence (DNA): TGTGCCAGCAGCTTGCGACAGGGGGATTCACCCCTCCACTTT. Translated, it gives CASSLRQGDSPLHF.

This clonotype appeared a few times. The J gene is TRBJ2-5, the V gene TRBV7-2; 13 bases are shared with TRBD2. The CDR3 sequence is 16 residues long. The ends lost 0 bases at V and 3 bases at J; junction bases unmatched: 1. Germline V gives CDR1 SGHTA, CDR2 FQGNSA. The chain's CDR3 is CASSLAGLAGEETQYF. The DNA of the CDR3 is TGTGCCAGCAGCTTAGCAGGACTAGCGGGGGAAGAGACCCAGTACTTC.

The chain has TRBV6-2 or TRBV6-3 and TRBJ2-3; D possibly corresponds to TRBD2 (7 bases). V lost 10 bases and J 2 bases, leaving 13 bases between the germline ends. This CDR3 spans 13 amino acids. CDR1 is MNHEY and CDR2 is SVGEGT in the germline V gene. CDR3 bases: TGTGCCATTAAAGGGGGGGTCACAGATACGCAGTATTTT. Protein: CAIKGGVTDTQYF.

Points on this clonotype: A single base separates this from a much larger clone, so it may be a read error. V usage is TRBV7-9 and J usage is TRBJ2-1; D unclear. The germline CDR1 and CDR2 sequences are SEHNR and FQNEAQ (reference sequence). This CDR3 has 13 amino acids. DNA of the CDR3: TGTGTCAGCAGACTCCCAAAACAGAATGAGCAGTTCTTC. As protein: CVSRLPKQNEQFF.

This clonotype appeared a few times. The chain employs TRBV7-6 and TRBJ1-1, with TRBD1 matching over 8 bases. The germline gives CDR1 SGHVS, CDR2 FNYEAQ. Losses at the gene ends were 5 bases for V and 11 bases for J; bases not matched to a gene: 10. This CDR3 has 13 residues. The CDR3 DNA is TGTGCCAGCAGCGGACAGGGAGCAGAAGGGGCTTTCTTT. Amino acid sequence: CASSGQGAEGAFF.

The rearrangement uses TRBV4-3 and TRBJ1-2; the D is unclear. Germline V gene sequence: CDR1 LGHNA, CDR2 YSLEER. The CDR3 length is 15 residues. Trimming took 3 bases from V and 6 from J, leaving 17 bases between them. As DNA, the CDR3 is TGCGCCAGCAGCCAGGCGTTCACCCGGGCCCATGGCTACACCTTC. Amino acids: CASSQAFTRAHGYTF.

The chain recombines TRBV12-3 or TRBV12-4 with TRBJ2-5; 11 bases are shared with TRBD2. The CDR3 extends over 15 amino acids. V trimming: 3 bases; J trimming: 4 bases; junction bases outside the gene matches: 4. CDR3 DNA sequence: TGTGCCAGCAGTTTGCTAGCGGGAGGATCAGAGACCCAGTACTTC. Amino acids: CASSLLAGGSETQYF.